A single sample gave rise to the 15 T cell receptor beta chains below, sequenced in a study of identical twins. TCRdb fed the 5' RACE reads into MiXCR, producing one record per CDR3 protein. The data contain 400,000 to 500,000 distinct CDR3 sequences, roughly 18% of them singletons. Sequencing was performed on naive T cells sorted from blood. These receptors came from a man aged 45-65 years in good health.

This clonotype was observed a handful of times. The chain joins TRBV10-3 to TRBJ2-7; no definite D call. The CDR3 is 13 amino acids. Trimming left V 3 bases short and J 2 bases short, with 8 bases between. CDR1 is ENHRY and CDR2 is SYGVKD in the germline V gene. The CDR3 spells CAISDDLTYEQYF. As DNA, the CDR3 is TGTGCCATCAGTGATGACCTAACCTACGAGCAGTACTTC.

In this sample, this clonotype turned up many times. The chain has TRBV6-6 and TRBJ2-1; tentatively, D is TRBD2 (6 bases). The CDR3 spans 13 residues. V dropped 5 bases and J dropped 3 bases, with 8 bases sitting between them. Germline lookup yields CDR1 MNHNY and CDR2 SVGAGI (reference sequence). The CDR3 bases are TGTGCCAGCAGTAGGGGACTCTACAATGAGCAGTTCTTC. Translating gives CASSRGLYNEQFF.

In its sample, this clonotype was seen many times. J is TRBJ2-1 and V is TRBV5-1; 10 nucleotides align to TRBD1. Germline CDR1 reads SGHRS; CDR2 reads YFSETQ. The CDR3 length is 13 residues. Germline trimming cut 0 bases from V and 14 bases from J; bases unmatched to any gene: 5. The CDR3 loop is CASSLGRDRGEFF. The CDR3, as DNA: TGCGCCAGCAGCTTGGGCCGGGACAGGGGAGAGTTCTTC.

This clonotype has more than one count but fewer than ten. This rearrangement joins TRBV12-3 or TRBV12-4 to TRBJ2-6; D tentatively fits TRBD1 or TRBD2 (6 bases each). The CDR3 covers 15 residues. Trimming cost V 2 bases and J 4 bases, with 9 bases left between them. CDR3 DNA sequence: TGTGCCAGCAGTTTAAGGGGGGTCGGGGCCAACGTCCTGACTTTC. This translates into CASSLRGVGANVLTF.

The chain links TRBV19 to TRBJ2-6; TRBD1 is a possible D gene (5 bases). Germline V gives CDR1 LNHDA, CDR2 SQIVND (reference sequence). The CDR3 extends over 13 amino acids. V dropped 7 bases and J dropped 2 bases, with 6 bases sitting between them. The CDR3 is CASTGPGANVLTF. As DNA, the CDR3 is TGTGCCAGTACAGGGCCTGGGGCCAACGTCCTGACTTTC.

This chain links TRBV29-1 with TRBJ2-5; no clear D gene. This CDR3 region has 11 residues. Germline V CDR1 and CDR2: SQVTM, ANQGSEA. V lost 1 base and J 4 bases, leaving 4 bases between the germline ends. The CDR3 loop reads CSVEVRETQYF. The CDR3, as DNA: TGCAGCGTTGAAGTTCGAGAGACCCAGTACTTC.

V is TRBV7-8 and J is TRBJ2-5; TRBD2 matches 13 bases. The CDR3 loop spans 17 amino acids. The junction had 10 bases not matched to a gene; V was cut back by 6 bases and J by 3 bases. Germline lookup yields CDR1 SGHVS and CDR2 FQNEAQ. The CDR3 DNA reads TGTGCCAGCAGAATGGGACTAGCGGGAATTTGGGAAGAGACCCAGTACTTC. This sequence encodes CASRMGLAGIWEETQYF.

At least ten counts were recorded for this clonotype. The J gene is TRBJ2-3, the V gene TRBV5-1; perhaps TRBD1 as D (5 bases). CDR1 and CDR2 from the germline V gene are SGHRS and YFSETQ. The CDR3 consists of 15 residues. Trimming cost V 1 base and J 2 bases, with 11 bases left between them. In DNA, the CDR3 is TGCGCCAGCAGCTTGTCAGGGCTCCTCACAGATACGCAGTATTTT. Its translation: CASSLSGLLTDTQYF. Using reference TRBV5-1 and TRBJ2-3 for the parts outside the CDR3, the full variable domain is KAGVTQTPRYLIKTRGQQVTLSCSPISGHRSVSWYQQTPGQGLQFLFEYFSETQRNKGNFPGRFSGRQFSNSRSEMNVSTLELGDSALYLCASSLSGLLTDTQYFGPGTRLTVL.

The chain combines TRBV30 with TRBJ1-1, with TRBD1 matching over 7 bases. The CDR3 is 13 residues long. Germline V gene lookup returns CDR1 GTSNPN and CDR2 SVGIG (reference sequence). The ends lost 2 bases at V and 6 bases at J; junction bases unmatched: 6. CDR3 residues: CAWSKQGTSEAFF. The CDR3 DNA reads TGTGCCTGGAGTAAACAGGGGACCTCTGAAGCTTTCTTT.

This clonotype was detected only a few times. This chain's CDR3 is CASSPRTIERAYNEQFF. CDR3 coding DNA: TGTGCCAGCAGTCCCCGAACGATTGAGCGGGCATACAATGAGCAGTTCTTC. The V gene is TRBV28, the J gene TRBJ2-1; tentatively, D is TRBD2 (6 bases). The CDR3 extends over 17 amino acids. Germline loops: CDR1 MDHEN, CDR2 SYDVKM. V was shortened by 5 bases and J by 4 bases, with 21 bases between the two germline ends.

This CDR3 reads CASSSTPGPPDTQYF. CDR3 nucleotide sequence: TGCGCCAGCAGCTCCACCCCTGGGCCACCAGATACGCAGTATTTT. V and J are TRBV5-1 and TRBJ2-3, with D uncertain. Germline V lookup: CDR1 SGHRS, CDR2 YFSETQ. The CDR3 contains 15 residues. The V end was cut by 3 bases, the J end by 4 bases, with 15 bases between.

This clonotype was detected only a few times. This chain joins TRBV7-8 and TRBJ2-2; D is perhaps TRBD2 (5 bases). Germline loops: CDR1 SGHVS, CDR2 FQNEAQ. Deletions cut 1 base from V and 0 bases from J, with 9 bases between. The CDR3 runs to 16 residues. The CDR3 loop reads CASSLGRTANTGELFF. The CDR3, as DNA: TGTGCCAGCAGCTTAGGGAGGACGGCGAACACCGGGGAGCTGTTTTTT.

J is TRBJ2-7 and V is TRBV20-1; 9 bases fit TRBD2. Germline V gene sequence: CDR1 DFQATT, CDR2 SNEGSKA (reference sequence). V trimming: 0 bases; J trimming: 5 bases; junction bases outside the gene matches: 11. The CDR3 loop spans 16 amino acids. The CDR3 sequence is CSARDTSSGRLNEQYF. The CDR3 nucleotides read TGCAGTGCTAGAGATACTAGTAGCGGGAGATTAAACGAGCAGTACTTC.

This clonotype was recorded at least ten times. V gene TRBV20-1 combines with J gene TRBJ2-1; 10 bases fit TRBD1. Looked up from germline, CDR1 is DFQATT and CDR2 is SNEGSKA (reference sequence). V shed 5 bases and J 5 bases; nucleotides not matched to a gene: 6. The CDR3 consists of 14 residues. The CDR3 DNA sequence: TGCAGTGCTGGGGGGACAGGGGCGGACAATGAGCAGTTCTTC. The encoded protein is CSAGGTGADNEQFF.

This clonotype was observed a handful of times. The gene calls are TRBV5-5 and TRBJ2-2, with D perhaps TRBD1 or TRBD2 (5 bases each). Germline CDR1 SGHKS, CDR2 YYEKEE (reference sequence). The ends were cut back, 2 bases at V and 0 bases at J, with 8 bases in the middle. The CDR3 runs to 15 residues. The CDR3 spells CASSFEGTNTGELFF. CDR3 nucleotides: TGTGCCAGCAGCTTTGAGGGGACGAACACCGGGGAGCTGTTTTTT.